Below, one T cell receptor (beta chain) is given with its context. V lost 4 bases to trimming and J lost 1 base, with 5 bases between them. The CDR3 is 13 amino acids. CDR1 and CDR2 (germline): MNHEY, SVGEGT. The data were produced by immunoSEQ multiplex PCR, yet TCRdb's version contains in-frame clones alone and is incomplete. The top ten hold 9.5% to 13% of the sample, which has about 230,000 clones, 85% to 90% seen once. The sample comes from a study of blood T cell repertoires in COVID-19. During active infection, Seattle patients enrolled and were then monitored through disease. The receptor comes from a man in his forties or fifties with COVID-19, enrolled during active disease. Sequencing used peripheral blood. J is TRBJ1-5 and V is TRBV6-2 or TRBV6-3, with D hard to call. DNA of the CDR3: TGTGCCAGCAGTTCCCGGAGCAATCAGCCCCAGCATTTT. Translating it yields CASSSRSNQPQHF.